This TCR beta chain was retrieved from a study of T cell repertoires in cytomegalovirus infection. Overall study: Public signatures in TCR beta pointed to CMV infection and matching HLA type.

For this clonotype: The antigen remains undetermined.

Broader study findings: Dominant in the ex vivo response were TCR beta clonotypes restricted by HLA-C and specific for CMV.

Deletions cut 3 bases from V and 8 bases from J, with 25 bases between. Germline-derived CDR1 and CDR2 are LNHDA and SQIVND (reference sequence). The CDR3 sequence is 17 residues long. TCRdb fed the reads into MiXCR, producing one record per CDR3 protein. The table includes 750,000 to 900,000 distinct CDR3 sequences, about 27% detected once. J is TRBJ1-2 and V is TRBV19; D not resolved. The source material was cultured CD8+ T cells from PBMCs, sampled from culture after CMV antigen stimulation. This clonotype originated in a human donor in good health (CMV status not recorded). Some clones in this sample may be carry-over from other donors' samples. In nucleotides, the CDR3 is TGTGCCAGTAGTATCCGGATTACCCTAAGTGGCCGGGCCGGCTACACCTTC. It yields the protein CASSIRITLSGRAGYTF.